Below, 22 T cell receptor beta chains from the same sample are listed, as sequenced in a study of patients and donors after allogeneic stem cell transplantation. TCRdb itself ran the RT-PCR reads through MiXCR, one entry per CDR3 protein. The sample carries about a million distinct CDR3 sequences, under 20% recorded once. The sequenced material came from blood, either unsorted or a sorted T cell fraction (not recorded which). The source is a human donor who was either an allogeneic HSCT recipient or a stem cell or donor lymphocyte infusion donor (not recorded which). It is not recorded whose cells these are; they may come from a transplant donor.

The chain uses TRBV5-4 and TRBJ2-4; TRBD2 matches 9 bases. The CDR3 consists of 14 residues. Looked up from germline, CDR1 is SGHNT and CDR2 is YYREEE (reference sequence). V dropped 2 bases and J dropped 8; count of bases not matched to a gene: 5. In DNA form, the CDR3 reads TGTGCCAGCAGCTTAACGGGACTAGCCGACATTCAGTACTTC. Amino acid sequence: CASSLTGLADIQYF. Combining the CDR3 with reference TRBV5-4 and TRBJ2-4 gives the whole variable domain ETGVTQSPTHLIKTRGQQVTLRCSSQSGHNTVSWYQQALGQGPQFIFQYYREEENGRGNFPPRFSGLQFPNYSSELNVNALELDDSALYLCASSLTGLADIQYFGAGTRLSVL.

This chain uses TRBV27 with TRBJ1-5; 9 bases agree with TRBD1. This CDR3 has 17 amino acids. Germline V gene lookup returns CDR1 MNHEY and CDR2 SMNVEV (reference sequence). J gave up 7 bases and V 4 bases, and 14 bases lay outside the gene matches. The CDR3 sequence: CASSSDGQGMIGQPQHF. For the CDR3, the DNA is TGTGCCAGCAGTTCCGACGGACAGGGGATGATTGGACAGCCCCAGCATTTT.

The chain recombines TRBV19 with TRBJ1-5; D is uncertain. V gave up 3 bases and J gave up 5 bases, with 5 bases separating them. Germline CDR1 and CDR2: LNHDA and SQIVND (reference sequence). The CDR3 is made up of 12 amino acids. CDR3 sequence: CASSIGHQPQHF. The CDR3, as DNA: TGTGCCAGTAGTATTGGACATCAGCCCCAGCATTTT.

The CDR3 protein is CSAATQGFEETQYF. CDR3 DNA: TGCAGTGCTGCCACACAGGGGTTCGAAGAGACCCAGTACTTC. The chain has TRBV20-1 and TRBJ2-5; 7 bases line up with TRBD1. The CDR3 runs 14 residues. In germline, CDR1 is DFQATT, CDR2 SNEGSKA (reference sequence). V gave up 5 bases and J gave up 3 bases; unmatched junction bases: 9.

This clonotype was counted a few times. The gene calls are TRBV4-1 and TRBJ2-4; possible D gene TRBD2, 7 bases. The germline V gene encodes CDR1 MGHRA and CDR2 YSYEKL. With 1 base removed from V and 6 bases from J, the gap between germline ends came to 10 bases. The CDR3 extends over 14 amino acids. The CDR3 sequence: CASSQVRGANIQYF. As DNA, the CDR3 is TGCGCCAGCAGCCAAGTTCGGGGGGCAAACATTCAGTACTTC.

This chain connects TRBV27 to TRBJ1-2, with D possibly TRBD1 on 6 matching bases. Germline CDR1 MNHEY, CDR2 SMNVEV (reference sequence). Trimming cost V 6 bases and J 8 bases, with 16 bases left between them. The CDR3 sequence is 13 residues long. The CDR3 DNA reads TGTGCCAGCAGAAATCCAGGGGAAGGCGGCTACACCTTC. Translating gives CASRNPGEGGYTF.

There are a few counts of this clonotype. The rearrangement uses TRBV20-1 and TRBJ1-1; no clear D. CDR1 is DFQATT, CDR2 SNEGSKA, per germline (reference sequence). The CDR3 runs to 13 residues. With 5 bases removed from V and 8 bases from J, the gap between germline ends came to 18 bases. This CDR3 is CSARGFLESEAFF. The CDR3 DNA is TGCAGTGCTCGCGGGTTTCTCGAAAGCGAAGCTTTCTTT.

This clonotype was observed a few times. The chain is built from TRBV10-3 and TRBJ1-2; 11 bases map to TRBD1. The length of the CDR3 is 11 residues. Unmatched junction bases numbered 9, after V lost 11 bases and J lost 13 bases. Germline V gene lookup returns CDR1 ENHRY and CDR2 SYGVKD. The CDR3 DNA follows: TGTGCCGCCCGGACAGGGGGCCACAGCACCTTC. Translated: CAARTGGHSTF.

V and J are TRBV4-1 and TRBJ2-3; D possibly corresponds to TRBD1 (6 bases). V was pared by 1 base and J by 2 bases, with 10 bases between. CDR1 MGHRA and CDR2 YSYEKL come from the germline V gene. The CDR3 extends over 15 amino acids. CDR3 sequence reads: CASSQGRTVTDTQYF. In DNA form, the CDR3 reads TGCGCCAGCAGCCAAGGGAGGACAGTCACAGATACGCAGTATTTT.

This clonotype has ten or more counts. The genes are TRBV18 and TRBJ1-2; D is unclear. Germline CDR1 and CDR2: KGHSH and LQKENI. V was cut by 2 bases and J by 6 bases, with 4 bases left in between. The CDR3 has 11 residues. This CDR3 reads CASSPRDGYTF. CDR3 sequence (DNA): TGTGCCAGCTCACCAAGGGATGGCTACACCTTC. The whole variable domain, filled in from reference TRBV18 and TRBJ1-2, reads NAGVMQNPRHLVRRRGQEARLRCSPMKGHSHVYWYRQLPEEGLKFMVYLQKENIIDESGMPKERFSAEFPKEGPSILRIQQVVRGDSAAYFCASSPRDGYTFGSGTRLTVV.

This clonotype was counted a few times. The chain employs TRBV21-1 and TRBJ1-5. TRBV21-1 is shown as a pseudogene. This CDR3 contains 15 residues. CDR3 region: CASSRPRRHSQPQHF. The CDR3 DNA reads as TGTGCCAGCAGCCGACCCCGTAGACACAGTCAGCCCCAGCATTTT.

This chain uses TRBV6-2 or TRBV6-3 with TRBJ1-5; TRBD1 aligns across 7 bases. The germline V gene encodes CDR1 MNHEY and CDR2 SVGEGT. J was trimmed by 0 bases and V by 6 bases; bases with no gene match: 20. This CDR3 is 20 amino acids long. The CDR3 nucleotides read TGTGCCAGCAGGACCACCCGAGACAGGGCGCGGGGGCATAGCAATCAGCCCCAGCATTTT. This translates into CASRTTRDRARGHSNQPQHF.

The CDR3 sequence: CASSGGQGARRETQYF. The CDR3 DNA reads as TGCGCCAGCAGCGGGGGACAGGGGGCGCGGCGGGAGACCCAGTACTTC. V usage is TRBV5-1 and J usage is TRBJ2-5, with TRBD1 identical over 12 bases. Germline lookup yields CDR1 SGHRS and CDR2 YFSETQ. This CDR3 spans 16 amino acids. With 4 bases clipped from V and 5 bases from J, the junction kept 9 bases outside the gene matches.

This clonotype was seen repeatedly, ten times or more. This chain links TRBV5-1 with TRBJ2-4; D perhaps matches TRBD2 (5 bases). V was shortened by 0 bases and J by 2 bases, with 9 bases between the two germline ends. CDR3 length equals 15 residues. Germline V gene data show CDR1 as SGHRS and CDR2 as YFSETQ. CDR3 nucleotides: TGCGCCAGCAGCTTGGGTTTGGACTCCAAAAACATTCAGTACTTC. Translated: CASSLGLDSKNIQYF.

This chain joins TRBV24-1 and TRBJ2-7; 9 bases align to TRBD1. V was clipped by 3 bases and J by 9 bases; unmatched bases: 11. This CDR3 comprises 15 residues. Germline V CDR1 and CDR2: KGHDR, SFDVKD. The CDR3 loop is CATSDPGTGSLVQYF. The CDR3 DNA follows: TGTGCCACCAGTGATCCCGGGACAGGGTCCCTCGTGCAGTACTTC.

The V call is TRBV5-6, the J call TRBJ2-1; the D gene is possibly TRBD1 (5 bases). Germline CDR1 SGHDT, CDR2 YYEEEE. The CDR3 runs 15 residues. Trimming removed 4 bases at V and 7 bases at J, with 18 bases between. The CDR3 spells CASSPFLTVKNEQFF. CDR3 nucleotide sequence: TGTGCCAGCAGCCCCTTTTTGACAGTTAAAAATGAGCAGTTCTTC. Together with reference TRBV5-6 and TRBJ2-1, the CDR3 gives the full variable domain: DAGVTQSPTHLIKTRGQQVTLRCSPKSGHDTVSWYQQALGQGPQFIFQYYEEEERQRGNFPDRFSGHQFPNYSSELNVNALLLGDSALYLCASSPFLTVKNEQFFGPGTRLTVL.

This clonotype was seen many times. V gene TRBV12-3 or TRBV12-4 combines with J gene TRBJ1-3; D not certain. This CDR3 has 16 amino acids. Trimming took 6 bases from V and 8 from J, leaving 23 bases between them. The CDR3 region is CASSLMAGVAAHTIYF. In DNA form, the CDR3 reads TGTGCCAGCAGCCTAATGGCCGGCGTTGCAGCTCACACCATATATTTT.

J is TRBJ2-7 and V is TRBV2; a weak D match, TRBD2 (5 bases). CDR3 length equals 14 residues. The V and J ends lost 4 bases and 1 base respectively, with 11 bases between them. Germline V gene data show CDR1 as SNHLY and CDR2 as FYNNEI. This CDR3 is CASSGGGRSYEQYF. The CDR3 DNA reads as TGTGCCAGCAGTGGCGGCGGGCGATCCTACGAGCAGTACTTC.

This sequence joins TRBV11-1 and TRBJ2-7, with D possibly matching TRBD1 (5 bases). The V gene's germline CDR1 is SGHAT and CDR2 FQDESV (reference sequence). This CDR3 has 18 amino acids. Deletions cut 3 bases from V and 3 bases from J, with 24 bases between. CDR3 in amino acids: CASSFPQVNWQGNYEQYF. DNA of the CDR3: TGTGCCAGCAGCTTCCCCCAGGTCAACTGGCAGGGTAACTACGAGCAGTACTTC.

This clonotype came up a few times. V usage is TRBV5-1 and J usage is TRBJ1-1; weak D call: TRBD1 (6 bases). The CDR3 consists of 14 residues. V lost 2 bases, J lost 5 bases, and 13 bases lay in between. In germline, CDR1 is SGHRS, CDR2 YFSETQ. CDR3 coding DNA: TGCGCCAGCAGCTTATCTCAGGGGAGGACTGAAGCTTTCTTT. This codes for CASSLSQGRTEAFF.

In its sample, this clonotype was seen a few times. This rearrangement joins TRBV6-5 to TRBJ2-1, with a possible D match to TRBD2 (6 bases). Looked up from germline, CDR1 is MNHEY and CDR2 is SVGAGI. The CDR3 contains 14 residues. V lost 4 bases to trimming and J lost 5 bases, with 12 bases between them. This CDR3 reads CASSLIGGDNEQFF. The CDR3 DNA follows: TGTGCCAGCAGTTTGATCGGGGGAGACAATGAGCAGTTCTTC.

This clonotype appeared many times. The chain links TRBV27 to TRBJ2-5, with 9 bases aligning to TRBD1. Germline V gene data show CDR1 as MNHEY and CDR2 as SMNVEV (reference sequence). The V and J ends lost 0 bases and 1 base, in that order; junction bases with no gene match: 0. The CDR3 loop spans 15 amino acids. CDR3 nucleotides: TGTGCCAGCAGTTTATCGACAGGGGGCCAAGAGACCCAGTACTTC. Protein sequence: CASSLSTGGQETQYF.